These 9 T cell receptor beta chains were all obtained from the same sample, sequenced in a study of shared clonotypes between healthy human individuals. The method was immunoSEQ multiplex PCR; TCRdb's version includes in-frame clones alone and lacks a portion of them. This sample has about 2 million clones, with approximately 94% found just once. The naive CD8 population came from CD45RO-negative cells selected for CCR7, without terminally differentiated effector memory CD45RA+ cells. The sample comprised naive CD8+ T cells sorted from blood. These receptors were collected from a man aged 18 to 30 in good health.

In the case of this clone: Other DNA sequences in the sample encode the same CDR3. The chain joins TRBV9 to TRBJ2-7; weak D call: TRBD1 (6 bases). This CDR3 region has 14 residues. Trimming removed 2 bases at V and 2 bases at J, with 11 bases between. Germline-derived CDR1 and CDR2 are SGDLS and YYNGEE. CDR3 amino acids: CASSVEDSPYEQYF. CDR3 sequence (DNA): TGTGCCAGCAGCGTGGAGGACAGTCCCTACGAGCAGTACTTC.

V is TRBV9 and J is TRBJ2-3, with a tentative D call TRBD1 (5 bases). The V gene's germline CDR1 is SGDLS and CDR2 YYNGEE. The V end was cut by 0 bases, the J end by 0 bases, with 14 bases between. This CDR3 region has 17 residues. The CDR3 DNA follows: TGTGCCAGCAGCGTAGAAGGTGGCAGGGCTAGCACAGATACGCAGTATTTT. It is translated as CASSVEGGRASTDTQYF.

This chain links TRBV30 with TRBJ2-2; D call uncertain. V dropped 0 bases and J dropped 5 bases, with 10 bases sitting between them. Per germline, CDR1 GTSNPN and CDR2 SVGIG (reference sequence). The CDR3 is 14 residues long. The DNA for the CDR3 is TGTGCCTGGAGTGTAGGACCCCTTACCGGGGAGCTGTTTTTT. Protein sequence: CAWSVGPLTGELFF.

V gene TRBV5-6 combines with J gene TRBJ2-3, with D perhaps assigned TRBD1 or TRBD2 (5 bases each). This CDR3 comprises 14 residues. V was shortened by 5 bases and J by 2 bases, with 12 bases between the two germline ends. Germline V gene sequence: CDR1 SGHDT, CDR2 YYEEEE. CDR3 sequence (DNA): TGTGCCAGCAGTTCCGGGGACCACACAGATACGCAGTATTTT. It encodes CASSSGDHTDTQYF.

Here the CDR3 reads CASSLAPLGGYTF. CDR3 coding DNA: TGTGCCAGCAGCTTAGCGCCGTTGGGTGGCTACACCTTC. The V call is TRBV7-6, the J call TRBJ1-2; D gene ambiguous. CDR1 is SGHVS and CDR2 is FNYEAQ in the germline V gene. V was pared by 0 bases and J by 7 bases, with 9 bases between. CDR3 length equals 13 residues.

The chain uses TRBV4-1 and TRBJ2-7; D gene ambiguous. The CDR3 is made up of 16 amino acids. Germline V gene sequence: CDR1 MGHRA, CDR2 YSYEKL. Trimming shortened V by 0 bases and J by 3 bases, and 15 bases separated the two germline ends. CDR3 protein: CASSQDGQAPFYEQYF. As DNA, the CDR3 is TGCGCCAGCAGCCAAGATGGCCAGGCCCCTTTCTACGAGCAGTACTTC.

J is TRBJ2-1 and V is TRBV27; the D gene could be TRBD1 or TRBD2 (5 bases each). This CDR3 region has 15 residues. The ends were cut back, 6 bases at V and 8 bases at J, with 20 bases in the middle. The germline CDR1 and CDR2 sequences are MNHEY and SMNVEV (reference sequence). The chain's CDR3 is CASRMREGSGHEQFF. The DNA of the CDR3 is TGTGCCAGCAGGATGCGCGAGGGGAGCGGCCATGAGCAGTTCTTC.

This rearrangement joins TRBV5-6 to TRBJ1-4, with 9 bases matching TRBD1. CDR1 and CDR2 (germline): SGHDT, YYEEEE. After removal of 3 bases from V and 7 bases from J, the junction contained 10 bases not matched to a gene. The CDR3 extends over 16 amino acids. CDR3 nucleotides: TGTGCCAGCAGCTACTCACAGGGGGCGACGGCTGAAAAACTGTTTTTT. Its protein product is CASSYSQGATAEKLFF.

The chain links TRBV6-1 to TRBJ2-5; D uncertain. The CDR3 has 12 residues. V lost 8 bases and J lost 3, with 10 bases in between. Germline V lookup: CDR1 MNHNS, CDR2 SASEGT. CDR3: CASGKVKETQYF. CDR3 DNA sequence: TGTGCCAGCGGGAAGGTTAAAGAGACCCAGTACTTC.